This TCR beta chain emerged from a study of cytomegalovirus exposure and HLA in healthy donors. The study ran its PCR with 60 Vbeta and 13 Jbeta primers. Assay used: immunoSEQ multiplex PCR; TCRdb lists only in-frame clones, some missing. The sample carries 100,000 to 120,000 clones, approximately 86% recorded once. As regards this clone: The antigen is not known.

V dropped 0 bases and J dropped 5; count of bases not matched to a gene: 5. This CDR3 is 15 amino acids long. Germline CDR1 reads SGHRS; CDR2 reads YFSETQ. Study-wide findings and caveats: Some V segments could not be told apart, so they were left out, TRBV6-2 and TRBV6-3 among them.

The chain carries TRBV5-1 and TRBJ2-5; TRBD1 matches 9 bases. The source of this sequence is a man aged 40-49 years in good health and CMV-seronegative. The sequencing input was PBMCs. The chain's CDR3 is CASSLARTGEETQYF. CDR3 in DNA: TGCGCCAGCAGCTTGGCCCGGACAGGGGAGGAGACCCAGTACTTC.